The rows below give T cell receptor beta chains drawn from one sample of a study of blood T cell repertoires in COVID-19. Libraries were prepared by immunoSEQ multiplex PCR; TCRdb keeps only in-frame clonotypes and omits some of them. This sample has about 220,000 clones; more than 75% occur once, and the top ten carry 2.9%. Source material: peripheral blood. Source of these receptors: a man aged 50 or older who had recovered from COVID-19. CDR3s include the opening cysteine and the closing phenylalanine or tryptophan. A D gene is named only where the DNA matches it firmly. Clone size is stated in some rows and not others, as once, few, many or a class when expanded.

>TRBD2|TRBV27|-|TRBJ2-1
TGTGCCTATGTACTAGCGGGGGGTTACAATGAGCAGTTCTTC
CAYVLAGGYNEQFF
>-|TRBV27|-|TRBJ1-1
TGTGCCAGCAGTCTCACAGGGTACACTGAAGCTTTCTTT
CASSLTGYTEAFF
>TRBD1|TRBV5-1|few|TRBJ1-1
TGCGCCAGCAGCTTGCGTGACAGGGGGAACACTGAAGCTTTCTTT
CASSLRDRGNTEAFF
>-|TRBV19|-|TRBJ1-5
TGTGCCAGTAGTATCTTGGACAGTAGCAATCAGCCCCAGCATTTT
CASSILDSSNQPQHF
>TRBD2|TRBV5-1|-|TRBJ2-3
TGCGCCAGCAGCTTCCAGGGACTAGCGGGGTACACAGATACGCAGTATTTT
CASSFQGLAGYTDTQYF
>TRBD1|TRBV7-2|once|TRBJ1-2
TGTGCCAGCAGCTTAGTAGGACAGGCGGGCGACTATGGCTACACCTTC
CASSLVGQAGDYGYTF
>TRBD2|TRBV11-3|-|TRBJ2-7
TGTGCCAGCATTCGAAAATGGGGACTAGCGAGCTCCTACGAGCAGTACTTC
CASIRKWGLASSYEQYF
>-|TRBV5-1|-|TRBJ1-4
TGCGCCAGCAGCTTGGACGGGAAAAATGAAAAACTGTTTTTT
CASSLDGKNEKLFF
>TRBD1|TRBV5-1|-|TRBJ2-7
TGCGCCAGCTTAAGAAGGGACAGGGGCTACGAGCAGTACTTC
CASLRRDRGYEQYF
>-|TRBV2|-|TRBJ1-4
TGTGCCAGCAGTGAAGACGGCAGGGGTGGTGAAAAACTGTTTTTT
CASSEDGRGGEKLFF
>-|TRBV29-1|-|TRBJ2-1
TGCAGCGTGAGACAGGCAATGGAGCAGTTCTTC
CSVRQAMEQFF
>-|TRBV28|-|TRBJ1-1
TGTGCCAGCAGTTTATGGGGGAGGGAAACTGAAGCTTTCTTT
CASSLWGRETEAFF
>-|TRBV5-5|-|TRBJ2-1
TGTGCCAGCAGCTTGGGTCCTAGCGTGACGCAGTTCTTC
CASSLGPSVTQFF
>TRBD1|TRBV19|-|TRBJ2-1
TGTGCCAGTAGTATGGGCGGGACAGGGCTCAATGAGCAGTTCTTC
CASSMGGTGLNEQFF
>TRBD2|TRBV7-8|-|TRBJ2-5
TGTGCCAGCAGCCCTCGGACTAGCGGGAGTGAGACCCAGTACTTC
CASSPRTSGSETQYF
>-|TRBV9|-|TRBJ2-3
TGTGCCAGCAGCGTAACTCCCGCCACAGATACGCAGTATTTT
CASSVTPATDTQYF
>-|TRBV28|-|TRBJ2-7
TGTGCCAGCAGTTCCCAGGCCCCGAACCTCCCCAGCGAGCAGTACTTC
CASSSQAPNLPSEQYF
>-|TRBV5-4|-|TRBJ2-5
TGTGCCAGCAGCTTGGCATACCGGGAAGAGACCCAGTACTTC
CASSLAYREETQYF
>-|TRBV3-1/TRBV3-2|-|TRBJ1-5
TGTGCCAGCAGCCAAGGCCGAGGATTCCTCGATCAGCCCCAGCATTTT
CASSQGRGFLDQPQHF
>TRBD2|TRBV5-1|-|TRBJ2-5
TGCGCCAGCAGCTGGGGGACTAGCGGGGCCCAAGAGACCCAGTACTTC
CASSWGTSGAQETQYF
>-|TRBV27|-|TRBJ1-2
TGTGCCAGCAGTCAGCAGGGTTATGCCTATGGCTACACCTTC
CASSQQGYAYGYTF
>TRBD1|TRBV15|-|TRBJ1-4
TGTGCCACCAGCAGGTTGGACAGGGGGCTTAATGAAAAACTGTTTTTT
CATSRLDRGLNEKLFF
>TRBD1|TRBV24-1|-|TRBJ1-1
TGTGCCACCAGTGAGACAGGGGGGGGCACTGAAGCTTTCTTT
CATSETGGGTEAFF
>TRBD1|TRBV5-1|-|TRBJ2-6
TGCGCCAGCAGCTCGGGACAGGCCTACTCTGGGGCCAACGTCCTGACTTTC
CASSSGQAYSGANVLTF
>TRBD2|TRBV5-1|-|TRBJ2-3
TGCGCCAGCAGCTCCGGGACTAGTTCAGATACGCAGTATTTT
CASSSGTSSDTQYF
>-|TRBV18|-|TRBJ1-2
TGTGCCAGCTCACCAGCTCTGGACAGTCCGTATGGCTACACCTTC
CASSPALDSPYGYTF
>TRBD2|TRBV28|-|TRBJ2-1
TGTGCCAGCAGTTACACTAGCGGGAGAAGGTACAATGAGCAGTTCTTC
CASSYTSGRRYNEQFF
>-|TRBV6-6|-|TRBJ2-1
TGTGCCAGCAGTTACGAGGGTCTCTGGGAGCAGTTCTTC
CASSYEGLWEQFF
>TRBD1|TRBV5-5|-|TRBJ1-1
TGTGCCAGCAGCCCGCTGACAGGGTCGGGCGGGACTGAAGCTTTCTTT
CASSPLTGSGGTEAFF
>-|TRBV4-1|-|TRBJ2-7
TGCGCCAGCAGCCCGACGGACTACCCGTCCCACGAGCAGTACTTC
CASSPTDYPSHEQYF
>TRBD2|TRBV19|-|TRBJ2-1
TGTGCCAGTAGGCGTGGGAGCGGGAGGGTAAGCTCCTACAATGAGCAGTTCTTC
CASRRGSGRVSSYNEQFF
>-|TRBV18|-|TRBJ1-6
TGTGCCAGCTCCGCCCGGGGCTATAATTCACCCCTCCACTTT
CASSARGYNSPLHF
>-|TRBV7-2|-|TRBJ2-3
TGTGCCAGCAGCTCCCGCCGGCGGGGGCGGACAGATACGCAGTATTTT
CASSSRRRGRTDTQYF
>-|TRBV18|-|TRBJ1-3
TGTGCCAGCTCACCACGGGACTTGGCAGGATCAGGAAACACCATATATTTT
CASSPRDLAGSGNTIYF
>-|TRBV5-1|-|TRBJ2-3
TGCGCCAGCAGCCCGGCAAGCGGGACAGATACGCAGTATTTT
CASSPASGTDTQYF
>TRBD1|TRBV28|-|TRBJ1-4
TGTGCCAGCAGTGTAACCGGGACAGGGTGGGCTAATGAAAAACCGTTTTTT
CASSVTGTGWANEKPFF
>-|TRBV5-1|-|TRBJ2-4
TGCGCCAGCAGCACCCCAGGGCTGGAGAACATTCAGTACTTC
CASSTPGLENIQYF
>-|TRBV6-5|-|TRBJ1-1
TGTGCCAGCGGGGAGATGATGAACACTGAAGCTTTCTTT
CASGEMMNTEAFF
>TRBD1|TRBV6-1|-|TRBJ1-1
TGTGCCAGCAGTGACCGGGACAGGAGCTATGAAGCTTTCTTT
CASSDRDRSYEAFF
>-|TRBV4-1|-|TRBJ2-1
TGCGCCAGCAGTTTTTTTCCAGGGGCCGAAGCGAACAATGAGCAGTTCTTC
CASSFFPGAEANNEQFF
>-|TRBV30|-|TRBJ1-5
TGTGCCTCCAGGGCCCAGATTGATCAGCCCCAGCATTTT
CASRAQIDQPQHF
>-|TRBV27|-|TRBJ2-6
TGTGCCAGCAGACTCTCTGGGGCCAACGTCCTGACTTTC
CASRLSGANVLTF
>-|TRBV15|once|TRBJ2-1
TGTGCCACCAGCAGACAACTTGGGACTCCCAACAATGAGCAGTTCTTC
CATSRQLGTPNNEQFF
>-|TRBV30|-|TRBJ2-7
TGTGCCTTCCAGGGGAACTACGAGCAGTACTTC
CAFQGNYEQYF
>-|TRBV7-2|-|TRBJ2-5
TGTGCCAGCAGTAGCCTTCCCAAAGAGACCCAGTACTTC
CASSSLPKETQYF
>-|TRBV30|-|TRBJ1-1
TGTGCCTGGAGCCAGGGTGTGAACACTGAAGCTTTCTTT
CAWSQGVNTEAFF
>TRBD2|TRBV5-1|-|TRBJ2-7
TGCGCCAGCAGCTTAACTAGCGGGAGAGCCCACGAGCAGTACTTC
CASSLTSGRAHEQYF
>-|TRBV28|-|TRBJ2-7
TGTGCCAGCAGTTTATTTCAGGGCGACTACGAGCAGTACTTC
CASSLFQGDYEQYF
>TRBD1|TRBV11-3|-|TRBJ2-3
TGTGCCAGCAGCCCCCCCCATACAGACAGGGTGATCACAGATACGCAGTATTTT
CASSPPHTDRVITDTQYF
>TRBD2|TRBV5-1|-|TRBJ2-7
TGCGCCAGCAGCGTGGGATCAGCGGGAGTTGCCTACGAGCAGTACTTC
CASSVGSAGVAYEQYF
>TRBD2|TRBV16|-|TRBJ2-2
TGTGCCAGCAGCCTTCCGGGACTAGTTGCAACCGGGGAGCTGTTTTTT
CASSLPGLVATGELFF
>-|TRBV5-5|-|TRBJ1-5
TGTGCCAGCTCCCGCGGGGGCGGAATGGGTCAGCCCCAGCATTTT
CASSRGGGMGQPQHF
>-|TRBV27|-|TRBJ2-7
TGTGCCAGCAGTTTATCGGGCCAAATCGGGGCCTACGAGCAGTACTTC
CASSLSGQIGAYEQYF
>-|TRBV6-1|few|TRBJ1-5
TGTGCCAGCAGTGAACAGGGGAATTCGTTCAATCAGCCCCAGCATTTT
CASSEQGNSFNQPQHF
>-|TRBV5-6|once|TRBJ2-2
TGTGCCAGCAGCTTGGTTCCAGGGGACACCGGGGAGCTGTTTTTT
CASSLVPGDTGELFF
>TRBD1|TRBV30|-|TRBJ2-5
TGTGCCTGGGTTCCGGGACAGGGGTGGAAAGAGACCCAGTACTTC
CAWVPGQGWKETQYF
>TRBD1|TRBV7-9|once|TRBJ1-1
TGTGCCAGCAGCTTAACAGGGGTAACTGAAGCTTTCTTT
CASSLTGVTEAFF
>-|TRBV3-1/TRBV3-2|-|TRBJ1-3
TGTGCCAGCAGCCTAAAGATGACGGGGTTCACTGGAAACACCATATATTTT
CASSLKMTGFTGNTIYF